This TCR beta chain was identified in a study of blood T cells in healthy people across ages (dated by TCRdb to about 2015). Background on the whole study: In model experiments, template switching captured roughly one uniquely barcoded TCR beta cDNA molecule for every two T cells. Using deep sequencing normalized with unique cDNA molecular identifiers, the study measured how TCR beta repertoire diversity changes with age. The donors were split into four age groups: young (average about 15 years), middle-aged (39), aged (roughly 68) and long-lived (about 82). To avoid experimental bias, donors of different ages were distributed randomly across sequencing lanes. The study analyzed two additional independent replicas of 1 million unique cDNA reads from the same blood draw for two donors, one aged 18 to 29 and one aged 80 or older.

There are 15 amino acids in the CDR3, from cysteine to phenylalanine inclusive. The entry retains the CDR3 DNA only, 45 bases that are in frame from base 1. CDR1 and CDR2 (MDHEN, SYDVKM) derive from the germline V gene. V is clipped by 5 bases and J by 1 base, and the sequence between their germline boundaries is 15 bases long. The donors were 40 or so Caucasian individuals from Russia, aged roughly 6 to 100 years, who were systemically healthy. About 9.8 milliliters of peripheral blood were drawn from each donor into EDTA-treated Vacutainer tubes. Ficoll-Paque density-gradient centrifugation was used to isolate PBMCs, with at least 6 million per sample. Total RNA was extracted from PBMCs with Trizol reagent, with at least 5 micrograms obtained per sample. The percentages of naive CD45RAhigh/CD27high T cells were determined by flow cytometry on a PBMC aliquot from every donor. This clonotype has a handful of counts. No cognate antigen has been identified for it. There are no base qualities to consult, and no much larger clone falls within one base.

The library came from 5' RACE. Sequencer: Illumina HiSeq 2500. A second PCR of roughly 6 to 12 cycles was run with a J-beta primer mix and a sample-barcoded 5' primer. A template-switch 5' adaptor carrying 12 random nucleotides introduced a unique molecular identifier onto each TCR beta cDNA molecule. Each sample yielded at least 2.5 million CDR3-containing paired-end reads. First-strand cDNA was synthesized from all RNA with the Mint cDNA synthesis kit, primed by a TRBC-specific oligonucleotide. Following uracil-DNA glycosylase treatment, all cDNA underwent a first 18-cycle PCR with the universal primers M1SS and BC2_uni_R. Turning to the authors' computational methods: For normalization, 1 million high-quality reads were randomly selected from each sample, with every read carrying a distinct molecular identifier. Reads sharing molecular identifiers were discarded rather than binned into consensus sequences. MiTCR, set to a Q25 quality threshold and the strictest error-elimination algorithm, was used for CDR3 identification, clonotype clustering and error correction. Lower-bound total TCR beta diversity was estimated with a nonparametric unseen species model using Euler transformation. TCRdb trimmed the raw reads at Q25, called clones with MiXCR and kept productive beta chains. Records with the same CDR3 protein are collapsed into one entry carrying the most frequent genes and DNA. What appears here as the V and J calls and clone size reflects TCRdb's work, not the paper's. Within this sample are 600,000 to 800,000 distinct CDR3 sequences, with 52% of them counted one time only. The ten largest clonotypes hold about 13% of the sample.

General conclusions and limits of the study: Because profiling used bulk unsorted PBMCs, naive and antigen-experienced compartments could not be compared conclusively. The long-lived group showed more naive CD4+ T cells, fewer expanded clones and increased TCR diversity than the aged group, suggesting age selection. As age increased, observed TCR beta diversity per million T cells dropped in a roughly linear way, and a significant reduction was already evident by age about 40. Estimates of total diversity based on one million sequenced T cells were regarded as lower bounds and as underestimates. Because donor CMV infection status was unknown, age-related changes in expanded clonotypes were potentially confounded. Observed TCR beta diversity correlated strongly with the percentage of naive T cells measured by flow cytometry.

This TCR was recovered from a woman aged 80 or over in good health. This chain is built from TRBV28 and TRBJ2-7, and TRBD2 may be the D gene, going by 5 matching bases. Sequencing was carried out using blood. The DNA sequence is TGTGCCAGCAGTCCCCCGGGATCGGGATCCTACGAGCAGTACTTC. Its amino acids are CASSPPGSGSYEQYF.